This T cell receptor (beta chain) was found in a study of shared clonotypes between healthy human individuals. Repertoires were generated with immunoSEQ multiplex PCR, while TCRdb's copy carries only in-frame clones and drops some. The profile shows about 2,100,000 clones, about 93% of them singletons. The CDR3 runs to 18 residues. Germline loops: CDR1 LNHNV, CDR2 YYDKDF (reference sequence). V lost 0 bases and J lost 4; bases outside the gene matches: 5. CD45RO-negative, CCR7-selected cells formed the naive CD8 fraction, which excluded terminally differentiated effector memory CD45RA+ cells. The sample comprised naive CD8+ T cells from PBMCs. This chain joins TRBV15 and TRBJ2-2, with TRBD2 identical over 13 bases. The origin of this receptor is a young man in good health. Some clones in this sample may be carry-over from other donors' samples. The CDR3 DNA reads TGTGCCACCAGCAGAGATCTCACTAGCGGGAGGGTCACCGGGGAGCTGTTTTTT. Translation: CATSRDLTSGRVTGELFF.